Sequencing of this T cell receptor (beta chain) was carried out in a study of response to subunit inactivated influenza vaccine. Whole-study results and caveats: Authors suggested few new T cells are recruited by each seasonal influenza vaccination.

V lost 6 bases, J lost 4 bases, and 13 bases lay in between. The CDR3 is 14 residues long. The germline gives CDR1 SEHNR, CDR2 FQNEAQ (reference sequence). A note on this clonotype: No antigen is known for it.

TCRdb reprocessed the RT-PCR reads with MiXCR, giving one entry per CDR3 protein. The sample has hundreds of thousands of distinct CDR3 sequences; about 15% are singletons. V gene TRBV7-9 combines with J gene TRBJ2-1; D ambiguous. The source material was PBMCs from blood, sampled approximately 15 days before vaccination. The receptor's source is a man aged 45-65 years who received an inactivated influenza vaccine. Written as DNA, the CDR3 is TGTGCCAGCAGATCACCGCGGAATTACAATGAGCAGTTCTTC. This codes for CASRSPRNYNEQFF. Combining the CDR3 with reference TRBV7-9 and TRBJ2-1 gives the whole variable domain DTGVSQNPRHKITKRGQNVTFRCDPISEHNRLYWYRQTLGQGPEFLTYFQNEAQLEKSRLLSDRFSAERPKGSFSTLEIQRTEQGDSAMYLCASRSPRNYNEQFFGPGTRLTVL.